Here is one TCR beta chain with its context. Its antigen is not identified. This sample was taken from a study of identical twins. Study results and caveats: The study found excess low generation probability among twin-shared out-of-frame alpha sequences.

A template switching step contributed a universal primer site, while unique molecular identifiers were present in the cDNA. MiXCR, run by TCRdb on the 5' RACE reads, gives a single entry per CDR3 protein. The repertoire consists of hundreds of thousands of distinct CDR3 sequences, with 15% to 20% occurring once and the leading ten covering around 14%. CDR3 size: 15 residues. Germline CDR1 and CDR2: SGHVS and FNYEAQ. With V trimmed by 4 bases and J by 1 base, 4 bases remained unmatched. These data were also filed under a second study, of T cells expressing NK-cell markers. As that report states: The CD3+CD56-NKG2C+ fraction was also led by these clonotypes in several donors.

The clonotype comes from a woman aged 18-29 years in good health. The gene calls are TRBV7-6 and TRBJ2-1, with 7 bases fitting TRBD1. The sequenced material came from PBMCs. In nucleotides, the CDR3 is TGTGCCAGCAGCTCTACAGGGGTGTCCTACAATGAGCAGTTCTTC. Encoded protein: CASSSTGVSYNEQFF.